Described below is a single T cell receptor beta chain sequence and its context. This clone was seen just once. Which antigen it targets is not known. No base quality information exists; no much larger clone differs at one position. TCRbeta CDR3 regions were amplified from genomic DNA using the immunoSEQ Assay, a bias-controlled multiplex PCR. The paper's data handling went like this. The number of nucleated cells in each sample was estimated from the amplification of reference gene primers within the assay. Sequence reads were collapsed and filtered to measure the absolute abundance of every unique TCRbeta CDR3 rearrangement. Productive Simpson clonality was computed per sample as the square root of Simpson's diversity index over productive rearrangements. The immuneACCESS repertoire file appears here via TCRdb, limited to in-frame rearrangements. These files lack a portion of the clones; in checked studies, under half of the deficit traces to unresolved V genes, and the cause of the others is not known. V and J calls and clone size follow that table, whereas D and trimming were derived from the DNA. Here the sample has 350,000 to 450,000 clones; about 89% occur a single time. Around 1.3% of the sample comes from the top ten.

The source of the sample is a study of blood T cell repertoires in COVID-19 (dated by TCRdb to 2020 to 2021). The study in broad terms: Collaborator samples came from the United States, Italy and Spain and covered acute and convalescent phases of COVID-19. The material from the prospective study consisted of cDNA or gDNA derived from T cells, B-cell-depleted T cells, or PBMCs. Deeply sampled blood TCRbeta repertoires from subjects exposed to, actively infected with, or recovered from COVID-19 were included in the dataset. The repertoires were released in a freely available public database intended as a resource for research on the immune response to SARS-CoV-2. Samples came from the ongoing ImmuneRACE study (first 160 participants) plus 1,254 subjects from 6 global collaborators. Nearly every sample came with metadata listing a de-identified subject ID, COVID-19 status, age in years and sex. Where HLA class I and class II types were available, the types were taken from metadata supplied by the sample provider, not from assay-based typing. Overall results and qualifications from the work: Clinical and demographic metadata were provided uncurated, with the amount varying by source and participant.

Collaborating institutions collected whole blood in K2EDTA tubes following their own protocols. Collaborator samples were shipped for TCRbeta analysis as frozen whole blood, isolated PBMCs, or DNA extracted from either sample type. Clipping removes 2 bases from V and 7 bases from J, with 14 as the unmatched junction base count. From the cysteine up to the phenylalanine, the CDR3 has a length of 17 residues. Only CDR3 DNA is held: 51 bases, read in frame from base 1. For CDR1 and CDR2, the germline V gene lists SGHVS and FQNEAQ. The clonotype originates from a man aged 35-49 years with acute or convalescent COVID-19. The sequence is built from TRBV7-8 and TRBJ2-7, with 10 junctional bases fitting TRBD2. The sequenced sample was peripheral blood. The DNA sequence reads TGTGCCAGCAGCTTAAGGACCAGCGGGAGGGCCTTTGGAGAGCAGTACTTC. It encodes CASSLRTSGRAFGEQYF. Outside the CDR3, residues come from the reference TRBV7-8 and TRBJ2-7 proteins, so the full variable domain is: GAGVSQSPRYKVAKRGQDVALRCDPISGHVSLFWYQQALGQGPEFLTYFQNEAQLDKSGLPSDRFFAERPEGSVSTLKIQRTQQEDSAVYLCASSLRTSGRAFGEQYFGPGTRLTVT.